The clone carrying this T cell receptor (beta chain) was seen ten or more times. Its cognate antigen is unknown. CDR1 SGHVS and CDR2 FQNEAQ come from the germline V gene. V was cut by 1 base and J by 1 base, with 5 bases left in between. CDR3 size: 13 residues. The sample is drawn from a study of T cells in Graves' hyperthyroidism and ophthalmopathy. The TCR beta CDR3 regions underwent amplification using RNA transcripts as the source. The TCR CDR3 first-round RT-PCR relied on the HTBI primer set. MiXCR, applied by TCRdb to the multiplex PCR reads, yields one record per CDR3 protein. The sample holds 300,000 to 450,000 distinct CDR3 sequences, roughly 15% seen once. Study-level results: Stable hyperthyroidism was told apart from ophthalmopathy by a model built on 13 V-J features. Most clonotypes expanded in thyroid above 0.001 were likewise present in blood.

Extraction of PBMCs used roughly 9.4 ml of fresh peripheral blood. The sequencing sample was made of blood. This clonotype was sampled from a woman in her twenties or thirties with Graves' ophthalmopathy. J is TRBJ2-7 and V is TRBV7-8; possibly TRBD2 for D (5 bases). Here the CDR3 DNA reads TGTGCCAGCAGCTTAGGGGAGTCCTACGAGCAGTACTTC. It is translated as CASSLGESYEQYF.